Below are 10 T cell receptor beta chains sequenced from a single sample in a study of blood T cells in healthy people across ages. It was with a sample-barcoded 5' primer and a J-beta primer mix that a second PCR of about 6 to 12 cycles was run. TCRdb re-called the 5' RACE reads with MiXCR, one entry per CDR3 protein. The sample includes fewer than 800,000 distinct CDR3 sequences, roughly 32% of them seen just once. Sequenced material: blood. The receptors derive from a woman of 80 years or more in good health.

On this clonotype: This may come from a read error, since a much larger clone is one base off. The chain is built from TRBV7-2 and TRBJ1-2; D may be TRBD1 (6 bases). The V gene's germline CDR1 is SGHTA and CDR2 FQGNSA. CDR3 size: 13 residues. In DNA, the CDR3 is TGTGTCAGCAGCATAACAGGGTGGGATGGCTACACCTTC. Translation: CVSSITGWDGYTF.

This clonotype occurred many times. CDR3 sequence reads: CASSLAQWGSAASQYF. CDR3 nucleotides: TGTGCCAGCAGTTTAGCCCAATGGGGGAGCGCCGCATCGCAGTATTTT. The V and J genes are TRBV28 and TRBJ2-3; either TRBD1 or TRBD2 may fit D (5 bases each). Trimming removed 2 bases from V and 10 bases from J, with 22 bases in between. This CDR3 region has 16 residues. CDR1 and CDR2 (germline): MDHEN, SYDVKM.

On this clonotype itself: A much larger clonotype is one base distant, so this may be a read error. The J gene is TRBJ1-2, the V gene TRBV7-2, with 7 nucleotides matching TRBD1. Germline V gene lookup returns CDR1 SGHTA and CDR2 FQGNSA. The CDR3 spans 14 residues. The CDR3: CVSSDRVGQDGYTF. In DNA form, the CDR3 reads TGTGTCAGCAGCGACAGGGTAGGACAGGATGGCTACACCTTC.

The rearrangement joins TRBV27 to TRBJ1-1, with a tentative D call TRBD1 (6 bases). Deletions cut 3 bases from V and 4 bases from J, with 12 bases between. This CDR3 region has 14 residues. CDR1 and CDR2 (germline): MNHEY, SMNVEV (reference sequence). This CDR3 is CASSFGGAGTEAFF. In DNA, the CDR3 is TGTGCCAGCAGTTTTGGGGGGGCTGGCACTGAAGCTTTCTTT.

The chain couples TRBV7-2 to TRBJ2-1, with 8 positions matching TRBD1. CDR1 is SGHTA, CDR2 FQGNSA, per germline. This CDR3 spans 16 amino acids. V dropped 5 bases and J dropped 4; count of bases not matched to a gene: 10. CDR3 protein: CASSARRDRRYNEQFF. Written as DNA, the CDR3 is TGTGCCAGCAGCGCAAGAAGGGACAGGAGGTACAATGAGCAGTTCTTC.

There are many counts of this clonotype. The rearrangement joins TRBV20-1 to TRBJ2-3; D gene uncertain. Germline lookup yields CDR1 DFQATT and CDR2 SNEGSKA (reference sequence). V lost 5 bases, J lost 0 bases, and 12 bases lay in between. This CDR3 is built from 14 residues. The CDR3 sequence: CSASPNPSTDTQYF. The CDR3 DNA follows: TGCAGTGCTTCCCCCAACCCTAGCACAGATACGCAGTATTTT.

The V call is TRBV6-2 or TRBV6-3, the J call TRBJ2-5, with D unresolved. The germline gives CDR1 MNHEY, CDR2 SVGEGT. The CDR3 consists of 13 residues. Trimming left V 4 bases short and J 0 bases short, with 6 bases between. This chain's CDR3 is CASSLDYQETQYF. The DNA of the CDR3 is TGTGCCAGCAGTTTAGACTACCAAGAGACCCAGTACTTC.

This rearrangement joins TRBV6-5 to TRBJ2-3; TRBD1 matches at 7 bases. V dropped 5 bases and J dropped 6; count of bases not matched to a gene: 8. The germline CDR1 and CDR2 sequences are MNHEY and SVGAGI. This CDR3 comprises 14 residues. The CDR3, as DNA: TGTGCCAGCAGTCAGGGGGTTCGTTGGGATACGCAGTATTTT. This translates into CASSQGVRWDTQYF.

Concerning this clonotype: This may stem from a read error, because a much larger clone lies one nucleotide away. This chain links TRBV10-2 with TRBJ1-2; 7 bases agree with TRBD1. Trimming cost V 4 bases and J 0 bases; bases outside gene matches: 5. Germline lookup yields CDR1 WSHSY and CDR2 SAAADI. The CDR3 is made up of 15 amino acids. The CDR3 loop is CASSGDTGANYGYTF. The CDR3 DNA sequence: TGCGCCAGCAGTGGTGATACAGGGGCTAACTATGGCTACACCTTC.

This chain connects TRBV10-3 to TRBJ2-2; maybe TRBD1 (6 bases). Per germline, CDR1 ENHRY and CDR2 SYGVKD. The CDR3 extends over 14 amino acids. The V and J ends lost 3 bases and 5 bases respectively, with 10 bases between them. The CDR3 loop reads CAISENRETGELFF. Written as DNA, the CDR3 is TGTGCCATCAGTGAAAACAGGGAAACCGGGGAGCTGTTTTTT.